Shown below are 3 T cell receptor beta chains from a single sample sequenced in a study of blood T cell repertoires in COVID-19. Libraries were prepared by immunoSEQ multiplex PCR; TCRdb keeps only in-frame clonotypes and omits some of them. The sample holds 60,000 or so clones, 82% seen once. Sequences were obtained from peripheral blood. All receptors come from a human donor in a cohort sampled during active COVID-19.

This clone is a singleton in its sample. The chain combines TRBV5-1 with TRBJ2-3; TRBD1 agrees at 7 bases. CDR3 length: 16 residues. V shed 0 bases and J 2 bases; nucleotides not matched to a gene: 6. Germline loops: CDR1 SGHRS, CDR2 YFSETQ. The CDR3 protein is CASSLEGQLNTDTQYF. CDR3 DNA: TGCGCCAGCAGCTTGGAGGGACAGCTAAACACAGATACGCAGTATTTT.

The chain has TRBV2 and TRBJ2-2, with D possibly being TRBD1 (7 bases). The CDR3 loop spans 14 amino acids. Germline CDR1 SNHLY, CDR2 FYNNEI. V lost 6 bases and J 3 bases, leaving 11 bases between the germline ends. The CDR3 DNA sequence: TGTGCCAGCAGGGGGGGACAGTACACCGGGGAGCTGTTTTTT. It specifies CASRGGQYTGELFF. The full variable domain, rest sourced from reference TRBV2 and TRBJ2-2, is EPEVTQTPSHQVTQMGQEVILRCVPISNHLYFYWYRQILGQKVEFLVSFYNNEISEKSEIFDDQFSVERPDGSNFTLKIRSTKLEDSAMYFCASRGGQYTGELFFGEGSRLTVL.

The genes are TRBV28 and TRBJ2-1, with 12 nucleotides matching TRBD2. The CDR3 has 14 residues. The V and J ends lost 5 bases and 13 bases, in that order; junction bases with no gene match: 9. The germline CDR1 and CDR2 sequences are MDHEN and SYDVKM. CDR3 bases: TGTGCCAGCAGTGTCCGGACTAGCGGGGACATCCAGTTCTTC. Amino acids: CASSVRTSGDIQFF.